The sequence of this T cell receptor beta chain was determined in a study of T cell responses to AZD1222 COVID-19 vaccine. TCRdb's table, derived via immunoSEQ multiplex PCR, lists solely in-frame clones and lacks some. Of approximately 100,000 clones in the sample, approximately 90% were seen once. Trimming took 4 bases from V and 4 from J; bases not matched to a gene: 2. This CDR3 has 14 amino acids. In germline, CDR1 is SEHNR, CDR2 FQNEAQ (reference sequence). This clone showed up just once. V gene TRBV7-9 combines with J gene TRBJ2-3, with TRBD2 matching 10 bases. The material sequenced was peripheral blood, taken on day 0 of AZD1222 vaccination. The sequence was obtained from an adult in good health. The CDR3 loop reads CASSSSGGPDTQYF. The CDR3 DNA reads TGTGCCAGCAGCTCTAGCGGGGGCCCAGATACGCAGTATTTT.